The table lists the clone carrying this TCR beta chain with a few counts. These data belong to a study of blood T cell repertoires in COVID-19. Study information: Some COVID-19 samples were acute and others convalescent; all came from the United States, Italy and Spain. Sample material is recorded as cDNA or gDNA derived from T cells, B-cell-depleted T cells, or PBMCs.

V lost 2 bases and J lost 6, with 10 bases in between. CDR1 LNHNV and CDR2 YYDKDF come from the germline V gene (reference sequence). The CDR3 sequence is 14 residues long. Authors' analysis steps: Reference gene primer amplification yielded estimated nucleated cell counts. Profiling relied on immunoSEQ multiplex PCR, and the TCRdb table lists in-frame clones only, not all of them. That table is the source of V, J and clone size, and D and trimming were worked out from the DNA. The sample contains 200,000 to 300,000 clones, roughly 89% of which appear only once. Sequenced sample: peripheral blood. The sequence was collected from a woman aged 40-49 years who had recovered from COVID-19. The J gene is TRBJ1-4, the V gene TRBV15; tentatively, D is TRBD1 (5 bases). CDR3 amino acids: CATSRTTEYEKLFF. Here the CDR3 DNA reads TGTGCCACCAGCAGAACGACAGAGTATGAAAAACTGTTTTTT. Full variable domain (outside the CDR3, taken from reference TRBV15 and TRBJ1-4): DAMVIQNPRYQVTQFGKPVTLSCSQTLNHNVMYWYQQKSSQAPKLLFHYYDKDFNNEADTPDNFQSRRPNTSFCFLDIRSPGLGDTAMYLCATSRTTEYEKLFFGSGTQLSVL.